This T cell receptor (beta chain) came from a study of Ad26.COV2.S vaccination and SARS-CoV-2 variants. The data were produced by immunoSEQ multiplex PCR, yet TCRdb's version contains in-frame clones alone and is incomplete. The sample consists of 400,000 to 500,000 clones, roughly nine tenths of them appearing once. The CDR3 length is 16 residues. The junction had 11 bases not matched to a gene; V was cut back by 4 bases and J by 7 bases. Germline lookup yields CDR1 SGHTA and CDR2 FQGNSA. The treatment is: roughly 19 received Ad26.COV2.S at low or high dose, single or two shots; 5 received placebo; per-sample allocation not given. After the first vaccine or placebo injection, samples were drawn on day 63.

This TCR derives from a person between 18 and 65 years old who received the Ad26.COV2.S COVID-19 vaccine or a placebo. Sequencing used peripheral blood, obtained in a trial of Ad26.COV2.S vaccine versus placebo. V usage is TRBV7-2 and J usage is TRBJ2-5, with 11 bases aligning to TRBD2. The CDR3 here is CASSSRLAGRLGTQYF. As DNA, the CDR3 is TGTGCCAGCAGCTCCAGACTAGCGGGACGCCTCGGGACCCAGTACTTC. Supplemented by reference TRBV7-2 and TRBJ2-5, the full variable domain reads GAGVSQSPSNKVTEKGKDVELRCDPISGHTALYWYRQSLGQGLEFLIYFQGNSAPDKSGLPSDRFSAERTGGSVSTLTIQRTQQEDSAVYLCASSSRLAGRLGTQYFGPGTRLLVL.